Reported below is one T cell receptor beta chain. This sample was taken from a study of blood T cell repertoires in COVID-19. At the level of the study: Both acute and convalescent COVID-19 samples were obtained from the United States, Italy and Spain. PBMCs, B-cell-depleted T cells, or T cells provided the cDNA or gDNA that made up the material.

The ends were cut back, 1 base at V and 8 bases at J, with 15 bases in the middle. Germline V lookup: CDR1 SGHNT, CDR2 YYREEE (reference sequence). This CDR3 comprises 15 residues. Authors' data handling: Using reference gene primer amplification, nucleated cell counts were estimated. Clones were read by immunoSEQ multiplex PCR, and TCRdb kept only the in-frame ones, dropping some. V and J calls and clone size are copied from that table; D and trimming were computed from the DNA. The sample contains more than 70,000 clones, around 90% of which appear only once. The sequenced sample was peripheral blood. The gene calls are TRBV5-4 and TRBJ1-4, with TRBD1 as a possible D gene (5 bases). This TCR was sampled from an elderly woman with acute or convalescent COVID-19. The CDR3 DNA sequence: TGTGCCAGCAGCTTGAAAGGCGCAGGGCGGGAAAAACTGTTTTTT. This encodes CASSLKGAGREKLFF.